Listed below are T cell receptor beta chains from one sample, sequenced in a study of shared clonotypes between healthy human individuals. The repertoire was sequenced with immunoSEQ multiplex PCR; TCRdb's copy has only in-frame clones and lacks some. The repertoire consists of around 1.1 million clones, with about 80% occurring once and the leading ten covering roughly 0.9%. The sequenced sample consisted of memory CD4+ T cells from PBMCs. These receptors were collected from a man in his late teens or twenties in good health. Some clones in this sample may be carry-over from other donors' samples. CDR3s include the opening cysteine and the closing phenylalanine or tryptophan. A D gene is named only where the DNA matches it firmly. For some rows the clone size is stated as once, few or many, or as a class when expanded; others skip it.

cdr3_nt	cdr3_aa	v_call	j_call	clone_size	d_call
TGTGCCATCAGTGGGGCAGGGGGCAGGAGTAGCGCTGAAGCTTTCTTT	CAISGAGGRSSAEAFF	TRBV10-3	TRBJ1-1	NA	TRBD1
TGTGCCAGCAGCTTGAACTGGGACAGGGGAGAGACCCAGTACTTC	CASSLNWDRGETQYF	TRBV5-5	TRBJ2-5	NA	TRBD1
TGTGCCAGCAGCTTGGGGTCAGGGTCTTACGAGCAGTACTTC	CASSLGSGSYEQYF	TRBV5-4	TRBJ2-7	NA	NA
TGTGCCACCAGCACGGATGCGGAGCTGTTTTTT	CATSTDAELFF	TRBV15	TRBJ2-2	NA	NA
TGTGCCAGCAGTAGGGACGTGGCTGGGGAGTTCTTC	CASSRDVAGEFF	TRBV2	TRBJ2-1	few	NA
TGTGCCAGCAGTCCTGCTGGTTGGCCCGAGGGTGGTGCCAACGTCCTGACTTTC	CASSPAGWPEGGANVLTF	TRBV27	TRBJ2-6	NA	NA
TGTGCCAGCAGCGTAATGGGCCGCAGCTCCTACAATGAGCAGTTCTTC	CASSVMGRSSYNEQFF	TRBV9	TRBJ2-1	NA	NA
TGTGCCAGCAGCTTAGGTGGCGGCGACTACTCCTACGAGCAGTACTTC	CASSLGGGDYSYEQYF	TRBV7-8	TRBJ2-7	NA	NA
TGTGCCAGCAGTCCTGGGGGGACTAGGTCTTCCTACGAGCAGTACTTC	CASSPGGTRSSYEQYF	TRBV28	TRBJ2-7	NA	TRBD2
TGTGCCAGCAGCGTACTAGCGGGGGAGGATGAGCAGTTCTTC	CASSVLAGEDEQFF	TRBV2	TRBJ2-1	NA	TRBD2
TGTGCCAGCCGGGCCCTTTCCTCCTACGAGCAGTACTTC	CASRALSSYEQYF	TRBV19	TRBJ2-7	NA	NA
TGTGCCAGCTCACCACCGGTGTGGCTAGCGGGCCGCAATGAGCAGTTCTTC	CASSPPVWLAGRNEQFF	TRBV18	TRBJ2-1	NA	TRBD2
TGTGCCAGCAGCGTAGCTCCAGATCAAGAGCCCCAGTACTTC	CASSVAPDQEPQYF	TRBV9	TRBJ2-5	NA	NA
TGTGCCAGCAGCTTCGGTTCAATTCCATCTGGAAACACCATATATTTT	CASSFGSIPSGNTIYF	TRBV7-9	TRBJ1-3	NA	NA
TGCGCCAGCAGCTTGGAGGGGGCCGGGGAGCTGTTTTTT	CASSLEGAGELFF	TRBV5-1	TRBJ2-2	NA	NA
TGTGCCAGCAGCTTAGGGGGGTTCCGGCCCCAGCATTTT	CASSLGGFRPQHF	TRBV7-2	TRBJ1-5	NA	NA
TGTGCCATCAGTCAACAGGGTGGAAACACCATATATTTT	CAISQQGGNTIYF	TRBV10-3	TRBJ1-3	few	NA
TGTGCCATCAGTGAGTCGAGGGACAATGAGCAGTTCTTC	CAISESRDNEQFF	TRBV10-3	TRBJ2-1	NA	NA
TGTGCCAGCAGCTTAGCTCCCAAGTCCGAGCAGTACTTC	CASSLAPKSEQYF	TRBV11-2	TRBJ2-7	NA	NA
TGTGCCAGCACCCCTTCCGGGAGCACAGATACGCAGTATTTT	CASTPSGSTDTQYF	TRBV2	TRBJ2-3	NA	NA
TGTGCCAGCTCACCGGTTGGGACTAGCGTAGTCGAGCAGTACTTC	CASSPVGTSVVEQYF	TRBV18	TRBJ2-7	NA	TRBD2
TGCAGCGTTGACTCGGCTGGCTACACCTTC	CSVDSAGYTF	TRBV29-1	TRBJ1-2	NA	NA
TGTGCCAGCAGTAGGACAGGCTCTGGAAACACCATATATTTT	CASSRTGSGNTIYF	TRBV25-1	TRBJ1-3	NA	TRBD1
TGTGCCATCAGTGATGGTAGCGGGACATACACCGGGGAGCTGTTTTTT	CAISDGSGTYTGELFF	TRBV10-3	TRBJ2-2	NA	TRBD2
TGCAGCGCCCTGAGGGGGCCGGGCACTGAAGCTTTCTTT	CSALRGPGTEAFF	TRBV29-1	TRBJ1-1	few	TRBD1
TGTGCCAGCAGCTCTTACAGGGGGCGACGCACCGGGGAGCTGTTTTTT	CASSSYRGRRTGELFF	TRBV11-2	TRBJ2-2	few	TRBD1
TGTGCCAGCAGTACGGACAGGGGGCTAGGAGAGACCCAGTACTTC	CASSTDRGLGETQYF	TRBV2	TRBJ2-5	NA	TRBD1
TGTGCCAGCAGCTTAGGAGCCACTAGCGGACCTTACAATGAGCAGTTCTTC	CASSLGATSGPYNEQFF	TRBV7-9	TRBJ2-1	NA	TRBD2
TGTGCCAGCAGTGAACAGTGGATCTGGGCGGAGCAGTTCTTC	CASSEQWIWAEQFF	TRBV6-1	TRBJ2-1	NA	NA
TGTGCCAGCACTCGGGAGCGGTACTCTGGAAACACCATATATTTT	CASTRERYSGNTIYF	TRBV2	TRBJ1-3	NA	NA
TGTGCCAGTAGTGGGACAGGGCGTCAGCCCCAGCATTTT	CASSGTGRQPQHF	TRBV19	TRBJ1-5	NA	TRBD1
TGTGCCAGCAGCTCAGGGAAATCGAACACTGAAGCTTTCTTT	CASSSGKSNTEAFF	TRBV6-5	TRBJ1-1	few	NA
TGTGCCAGCCGTTGGAGGACAGGGGAGCTGTTTTTT	CASRWRTGELFF	TRBV11-2	TRBJ2-2	NA	NA
TGTGCCAGCTCAAAGACAGGGTTGATGGGGGATACGCAGTATTTT	CASSKTGLMGDTQYF	TRBV18	TRBJ2-3	NA	TRBD1
TGCGCCAGCAGTGAGAGACAGGGAGTCGGAATGAACACTGAAGCTTTCTTT	CASSERQGVGMNTEAFF	TRBV10-1	TRBJ1-1	NA	TRBD1
TGCGCCAGCAGCCGCTTTCTAGCGGGAGTTTTCTACGAGCAGTACTTC	CASSRFLAGVFYEQYF	TRBV5-1	TRBJ2-7	NA	TRBD2
TGTGCCAGCAGGCCCCGTCAGGAGAGCACAGATACGCAGTATTTT	CASRPRQESTDTQYF	TRBV6-5	TRBJ2-3	once	NA